The source of this T cell receptor (beta chain) is a study of blood T cell repertoires in COVID-19. Profiling relied on immunoSEQ multiplex PCR, and the TCRdb table lists in-frame clones only, not all of them. Of 450,000 to 500,000 clones listed, 80% to 90% were seen once; the top ten hold roughly 3.2%. This clonotype was sampled from a human donor in a cohort sampled during active COVID-19. Sequenced input: peripheral blood.

The CDR3 coding sequence is TGTGCCACCGCGGCCGGGACAGGGAGCTACGAGCAGTACTTC. Translated, it gives CATAAGTGSYEQYF. This chain joins TRBV24-1 and TRBJ2-7; 9 nucleotides match TRBD1. CDR1 KGHDR and CDR2 SFDVKD come from the germline V gene. The V segment lost 9 bases and the J segment 3 bases; nucleotides outside the gene matches: 8. This CDR3 is 14 amino acids long.